This T cell receptor beta chain was identified in a study of circulating and synovial CD4+ cells in juvenile arthritis. Data came from immunoSEQ multiplex PCR; TCRdb stores just in-frame clones and leaves some out. The sample contains 32,000 or so clones, 90% to 95% of which appear only once. CDR1 and CDR2 from the germline V gene are SNHLY and FYNNEI. The CDR3 runs 13 residues. Between the trimmed V and J ends, which lost 7 bases and 0 bases, there was a span of 9 bases. Sequenced sample: CD4+ T cells from blood. This TCR was recovered from a human donor with juvenile idiopathic arthritis. The chain employs TRBV2 and TRBJ2-5; D possibly corresponds to TRBD1 (6 bases). The CDR3 DNA follows: TGTGCCAGCACAACAGGGAACCAAGAGACCCAGTACTTC. It specifies CASTTGNQETQYF.